At least ten counts were recorded for the clone carrying this TCR beta chain. This sample is part of a study of regulatory T cells in long-lasting Graves disease. As for the study in general: The term persistent Graves' disease signified upward of 5 years on antithyroid drugs with positive TSH receptor antibodies.

Documented time point: persistent/refractory GD, antithyroid drugs over 5 years with positive TRAb. RNA extracted from PBMCs served as the sequencing template. The length of the CDR3 is 12 residues. Deletions cut 0 bases from V and 4 bases from J, with 3 bases between. In germline, CDR1 is SGHDN, CDR2 FVKESK. Combining iRepertoire HTBI primers with Arm-PCR of CDR3 regions, the authors built TCR beta libraries. From the multiplex PCR reads, TCRdb called clonotypes with MiXCR, one entry per CDR3 protein. The sample yields around 460,000 distinct CDR3 sequences, 22% seen once. The gene calls are TRBV14 and TRBJ1-2; D not certain. Sequencing used peripheral blood mononuclear cells (PBMCs), obtained when the disease was refractory, from a patient treated with antithyroid drugs. The sequence came from a female donor with Graves disease. CDR3 residues: CASSQDGYGYTF. CDR3 DNA sequence: TGTGCCAGCAGCCAAGATGGCTATGGCTACACCTTC.